Following are 31 T cell receptor beta chains from one sample sequenced in a study of T cells in Graves' hyperthyroidism and ophthalmopathy. RNA transcripts were the template for amplifying TCR beta CDR3 regions. During a first-round RT-PCR of the TCR CDR3, the HTBI primer set was used. TCRdb used MiXCR to reprocess the multiplex PCR reads, holding one entry per CDR3 protein. The sample lists 350,000 or so distinct CDR3 sequences; about a sixth were seen once. Specimen: blood. These receptors were collected from a woman between 40 and 55 years old with Graves' ophthalmopathy.

A remark on this clonotype: A read error is possible here, since a much larger clone lies one base away. The conserved final phenylalanine or tryptophan is absent from the CDR3, which likely points to a read error. The chain recombines TRBV11-2 with TRBJ2-5; 10 nucleotides line up with TRBD2. CDR3 size: 15 residues. V trimming: 4 bases; J trimming: 3 bases; junction bases outside the gene matches: 5. Germline CDR1 SGHAT, CDR2 FQNNGV. This CDR3 reads CASSSVLAGEETQYL. The CDR3 nucleotides read TGTGCCAGCAGCTCGGTTCTAGCGGGAGAAGAGACCCAGTACCTC.

This clonotype came up many times. This sequence joins TRBV28 and TRBJ2-2; 14 positions agree with TRBD2. The CDR3 contains 17 residues. Looked up from germline, CDR1 is MDHEN and CDR2 is SYDVKM. Germline trimming cut 10 bases from V and 5 bases from J; bases unmatched to any gene: 12. DNA of the CDR3: TGTGCCATAGCGGGACTAGCGGGAGTAGGAGGTACCGGGGAGCTGTTTTTT. Its protein is CAIAGLAGVGGTGELFF.

This chain links TRBV29-1 with TRBJ1-2; D not resolved. Trimming removed 6 bases from V and 3 bases from J, with 11 bases in between. The CDR3 sequence is 12 residues long. CDR1 and CDR2 from the germline V gene are SQVTM and ANQGSEA. CDR3 region: CSVLTKYYGYTF. The CDR3 DNA is TGCAGCGTGCTAACCAAGTACTATGGCTACACCTTC.

This clonotype was found many times. The rearrangement links TRBV12-3 or TRBV12-4 to TRBJ1-5, with 8 bases identical to TRBD1. V dropped 2 bases and J dropped 7; count of bases not matched to a gene: 13. CDR3 length: 17 residues. The CDR3 loop is CASSLRTGTDRSQPQHF. Written as DNA, the CDR3 is TGTGCCAGCAGTTTACGGACAGGGACCGATCGGTCCCAGCCCCAGCATTTT.

V and J are TRBV28 and TRBJ1-1, with unresolved D. This CDR3 has 12 residues. CDR1 is MDHEN, CDR2 SYDVKM, per germline. Trimming removed 6 bases at V and 5 bases at J, with 10 bases between. The chain's CDR3 is CASSYWETEAFF. The CDR3 nucleotides read TGTGCCAGCAGCTATTGGGAGACTGAAGCTTTCTTT.

This clonotype was seen at least ten times. The chain links TRBV27 to TRBJ1-1; 10 bases map to TRBD1. This CDR3 comprises 17 residues. The germline gives CDR1 MNHEY, CDR2 SMNVEV (reference sequence). V was pared by 2 bases and J by 1 base, with 7 bases of the junction left unmatched. The CDR3 is CASSLLRQGAKNTEAFF. CDR3 DNA sequence: TGTGCCAGCAGTTTACTACGACAGGGGGCTAAGAACACTGAAGCTTTCTTT.

This clonotype was observed at least ten times. The rearrangement uses TRBV7-3 and TRBJ2-6, with no clear D. Germline V CDR1 and CDR2: SGHTA, FQGTGA. The CDR3 has 16 amino acids. V was shortened by 5 bases and J by 1 base, with 12 bases between the two germline ends. CDR3 bases: TGTGCCAGCAGCCAAGGACCCACGTCTGGGGCCAACGTCCTGACTTTC. As protein: CASSQGPTSGANVLTF.

This clonotype was counted at least ten times. The V call is TRBV20-1, the J call TRBJ2-5; the D is unclear. Per germline, CDR1 DFQATT and CDR2 SNEGSKA (reference sequence). The length of the CDR3 is 12 residues. With 8 bases removed from V and 0 bases from J, the gap between germline ends came to 10 bases. CDR3 sequence: CSPQRYQETQYF. CDR3 nucleotide sequence: TGCAGTCCCCAACGGTACCAAGAGACCCAGTACTTC.

The V and J genes are TRBV28 and TRBJ2-7, with 9 bases lining up with TRBD1. CDR1 and CDR2 from the germline V gene are MDHEN and SYDVKM. This CDR3 spans 15 amino acids. J was trimmed by 7 bases and V by 6 bases; bases with no gene match: 13. CDR3 DNA sequence: TGTGCCAGCAGGGAATCGGGACAGGGCAGAATAGAGCAGTACTTC. Its protein is CASRESGQGRIEQYF.

V gene TRBV6-1 combines with J gene TRBJ2-2; 9 nucleotides line up with TRBD1. Per the germline V gene, CDR1 is MNHNS and CDR2 is SASEGT. Trimming cost V 5 bases and J 4 bases; bases outside gene matches: 5. The length of the CDR3 is 15 residues. This CDR3 reads CASSQRTGVTGELFF. CDR3 DNA sequence: TGTGCCAGCAGTCAACGGACAGGGGTCACCGGGGAGCTGTTTTTT.

Many counts were recorded for this clonotype. The rearrangement joins TRBV30 to TRBJ1-2, with a weak D call TRBD1 (5 bases). From germline, CDR1 is GTSNPN and CDR2 SVGIG (reference sequence). This CDR3 region has 11 residues. Trimming shortened V by 4 bases and J by 7 bases, and 10 bases separated the two germline ends. The CDR3 here is CAWTMRGGYTF. CDR3 nucleotides: TGTGCCTGGACGATGAGGGGTGGCTACACCTTC.

This clonotype was observed many times. The chain couples TRBV19 to TRBJ2-2; 7 positions agree with TRBD1. Germline CDR1 reads LNHDA; CDR2 reads SQIVND (reference sequence). The CDR3 runs to 19 residues. The ends lost 5 bases at V and 0 bases at J; junction bases unmatched: 15. CDR3 bases: TGTGCCAGTAGTTATCTTGGGGTGAGGGGGCCCGCGAACACCGGGGAGCTGTTTTTT. Translated: CASSYLGVRGPANTGELFF.

At least ten counts were recorded for this clonotype. The chain is built from TRBV6-2 or TRBV6-3 and TRBJ2-7; 7 bases align to TRBD1. The germline gives CDR1 MNHEY, CDR2 SVGEGT. The CDR3 has 16 residues. With V trimmed by 5 bases and J by 1 base, 11 bases remained unmatched. In DNA, the CDR3 is TGTGCCAGCAGTAACCCTCGACAGGGTGGTTCCTACGAGCAGTACTTC. This sequence encodes CASSNPRQGGSYEQYF.

In its sample, this clonotype was seen many times. The chain uses TRBV28 and TRBJ1-6; maybe TRBD1 (6 bases). Per the germline V gene, CDR1 is MDHEN and CDR2 is SYDVKM. V was shortened by 7 bases and J by 7 bases, with 17 bases between the two germline ends. This CDR3 is built from 15 residues. The CDR3 bases are TGTGCCAGCAACACGAGGGGGGCGGGAAATTCACCCCTCCACTTT. Translation gives CASNTRGAGNSPLHF.

This clonotype was detected only a few times. Germline is not matched at one junction end, which may reflect a read error. This rearrangement joins TRBV6-5 to TRBJ1-1; the D is unclear. Germline V gives CDR1 MNHEY, CDR2 SVGAGI. The CDR3 runs to 15 residues. CDR3 bases: TGTGCCAGCAGTTACTACGCAGCAATGAACACTGAGGCTTTCTTT. As protein: CASSYYAAMNTEAFF.

This clonotype showed up many times. The rearrangement joins TRBV28 to TRBJ1-3; D may be TRBD1 (5 bases). The CDR3 has 16 amino acids. The V and J ends lost 6 bases and 5 bases respectively, with 20 bases between them. In germline, CDR1 is MDHEN, CDR2 SYDVKM. CDR3 in amino acids: CASSQTQWGERNTIYF. The DNA of the CDR3 is TGTGCCAGCAGCCAAACCCAGTGGGGGGAAAGAAACACCATATATTTT.

This clonotype was counted at least ten times. This chain joins TRBV27 and TRBJ2-1; 7 nucleotides align to TRBD1. Germline CDR1 and CDR2: MNHEY and SMNVEV (reference sequence). CDR3 length: 15 amino acids. With 2 bases clipped from V and 0 bases from J, the junction kept 1 base outside the gene matches. The CDR3 protein is CASSLAGGSYNEQFF. DNA of the CDR3: TGTGCCAGCAGTTTAGCAGGGGGCTCCTACAATGAGCAGTTCTTC.

This clonotype was counted ten times or more. J is TRBJ2-7 and V is TRBV6-2 or TRBV6-3, with D maybe TRBD1 (6 bases). Germline loops: CDR1 MNHEY, CDR2 SVGEGT. The length of the CDR3 is 12 residues. V lost 6 bases and J lost 3, with 9 bases in between. CDR3 region: CASSDRNYEQYF. The DNA for the CDR3 is TGTGCCAGCAGCGACAGGAACTACGAGCAGTACTTC.

This clonotype was counted many times. V and J are TRBV20-1 and TRBJ2-7; D is possibly TRBD1 or TRBD2 (5 bases each). Germline V gene lookup returns CDR1 DFQATT and CDR2 SNEGSKA (reference sequence). This CDR3 spans 11 amino acids. CDR3 sequence reads: CAPGRSYEQYF. The CDR3 DNA reads as TGCGCCCCGGGACGATCCTACGAGCAGTACTTC.

In this sample, this clonotype turned up many times. V is TRBV19 and J is TRBJ1-1; 8 bases map to TRBD1. CDR1 LNHDA and CDR2 SQIVND come from the germline V gene (reference sequence). After removal of 9 bases from V and 3 bases from J, the junction contained 6 bases not matched to a gene. The CDR3 extends over 13 amino acids. The chain's CDR3 is CASAADRDTEAFF. The CDR3 nucleotides read TGTGCCAGCGCCGCGGACAGGGACACTGAAGCTTTCTTT.

Ten or more counts support this clonotype. An end of the junction does not agree with germline; a read error may underlie this. The rearrangement joins TRBV20-1 to TRBJ2-2; 8 bases agree with TRBD2. The V gene's germline CDR1 is DFQATT and CDR2 SNEGSKA (reference sequence). This CDR3 region has 14 residues. The CDR3 protein is CSARVSGNPGELFF. The CDR3 region has the DNA TGCAGTGCTAGAGTTAGCGGGAACCCCGGGGAGCTGTTTTTT.

V usage is TRBV20-1 and J usage is TRBJ2-7, with TRBD2 matching over 11 bases. V shed 5 bases and J 2 bases; nucleotides not matched to a gene: 11. The germline V gene has CDR1 DFQATT and CDR2 SNEGSKA (reference sequence). There are 16 residues in the CDR3. The CDR3 spells CSAEASGLAGTYEQYF. DNA of the CDR3: TGCAGTGCTGAAGCCTCAGGACTAGCGGGTACCTACGAGCAGTACTTC.

This clonotype was counted at least ten times. The chain couples TRBV19 to TRBJ2-7; 8 bases are shared with TRBD1. Losses at the gene ends were 3 bases for V and 3 bases for J; bases not matched to a gene: 7. This CDR3 comprises 15 residues. The germline CDR1 and CDR2 sequences are LNHDA and SQIVND (reference sequence). The DNA of the CDR3 is TGTGCCAGTAGTATCCTGGGGACAGGAGGCTACGAGCAGTACTTC. Amino acid sequence: CASSILGTGGYEQYF.

This clonotype was seen at least ten times. The chain combines TRBV9 with TRBJ2-7; 7 bases agree with TRBD1. Germline V gene sequence: CDR1 SGDLS, CDR2 YYNGEE. The ends lost 0 bases at V and 3 bases at J; junction bases unmatched: 6. This CDR3 comprises 15 residues. The CDR3 here is CASSVAYGTDYEQYF. CDR3 DNA sequence: TGTGCCAGCAGCGTAGCTTATGGGACAGACTACGAGCAGTACTTC.

The sample holds one count of this clonotype. The V and J genes are TRBV20-1 and TRBJ2-7; 8 nucleotides line up with TRBD2. Germline V gives CDR1 DFQATT, CDR2 SNEGSKA (reference sequence). This CDR3 has 16 amino acids. CDR3 DNA: TGCGATGCTAGAGATCCAACTAGCGGAGATTTTTACGAGCAGTACTTC. Translation gives CDARDPTSGDFYEQYF.

Many counts were recorded for this clonotype. As DNA, the CDR3 is TGTGCCAGCAGTTACGACGCGTCAGGGGGTGTCAAAAACATTCAGTACTTC. This sequence encodes CASSYDASGGVKNIQYF. The chain employs TRBV6-5 and TRBJ2-4, with 7 bases identical to TRBD1. V dropped 2 bases and J dropped 3; count of bases not matched to a gene: 10. The CDR3 length is 17 residues. The germline V gene has CDR1 MNHEY and CDR2 SVGAGI.

This clonotype was counted many times. Written as DNA, the CDR3 is TGTGCCAGCAGCCATAGGGGCACCGGGGAGCTGTTTTTT. Protein sequence: CASSHRGTGELFF. The gene calls are TRBV3-1 and TRBJ2-2; maybe TRBD1 (5 bases). Germline CDR1 LGHDT, CDR2 YNNKEL (reference sequence). The CDR3 loop spans 13 amino acids. V gave up 3 bases and J gave up 4 bases, with 6 bases separating them.

This clonotype was found a few times. This may arise from a read error, as a much more abundant clone is one base away. V gene TRBV29-1 combines with J gene TRBJ2-7; D possibly corresponds to TRBD1 (7 bases). In germline, CDR1 is SQVTM, CDR2 ANQGSEA. The CDR3 loop spans 11 amino acids. The DNA for the CDR3 is TGCAACGTTGGACAGGCGGGGGAGCAGTACTTC. The encoded protein is CNVGQAGEQYF.

The chain carries TRBV5-1 and TRBJ2-7, with 14 bases fitting TRBD2. Losses at the gene ends were 4 bases for V and 6 bases for J; bases not matched to a gene: 15. The CDR3 is 18 residues long. Germline V gene sequence: CDR1 SGHRS, CDR2 YFSETQ. The CDR3 DNA is TGCGCCAGCAGCCTACTCCCCGGGACTAGCGGGAGAGGGGGCGAGCAGTACTTC. Its translation is CASSLLPGTSGRGGEQYF.

There are many counts of this clonotype. The chain carries TRBV29-1 and TRBJ1-2, with a weak D call TRBD1 (5 bases). This CDR3 spans 14 amino acids. V was clipped by 7 bases and J by 3 bases, with 18 bases between them. From germline, CDR1 is SQVTM and CDR2 ANQGSEA. The CDR3 DNA reads as TGCAGCGCCCAGCCCAGGGACGGAGACTATGGCTACACCTTC. Its translation is CSAQPRDGDYGYTF.

This clonotype occurred many times. The chain employs TRBV9 and TRBJ1-5; D possibly corresponds to TRBD1 (5 bases). CDR3 size: 15 residues. V lost 3 bases and J 4 bases, leaving 14 bases between the germline ends. Germline CDR1 is SGDLS and CDR2 is YYNGEE. The CDR3 bases are TGTGCCAGCAGCGCTTATGACAGCCCTAATCAGCCCCAGCATTTT. This gives the protein CASSAYDSPNQPQHF.